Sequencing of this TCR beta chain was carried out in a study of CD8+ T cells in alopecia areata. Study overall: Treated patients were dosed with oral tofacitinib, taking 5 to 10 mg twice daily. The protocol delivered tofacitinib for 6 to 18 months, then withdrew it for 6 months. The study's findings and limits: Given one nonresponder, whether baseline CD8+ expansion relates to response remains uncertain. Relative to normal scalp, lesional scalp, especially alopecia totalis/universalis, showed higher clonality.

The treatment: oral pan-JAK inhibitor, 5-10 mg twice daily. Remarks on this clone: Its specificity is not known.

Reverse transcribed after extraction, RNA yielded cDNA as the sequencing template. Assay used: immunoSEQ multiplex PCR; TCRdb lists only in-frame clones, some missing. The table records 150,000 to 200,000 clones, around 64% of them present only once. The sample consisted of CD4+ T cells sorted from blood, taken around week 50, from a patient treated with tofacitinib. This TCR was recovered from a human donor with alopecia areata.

The CDR3 region has the DNA TGCGCCAGCAGCCCTGCGGGGGAAGCGAACGAGCAGTACTTC. Its translation: CASSPAGEANEQYF. The V and J genes are TRBV5-1 and TRBJ2-7; 7 positions match TRBD2. V shed 4 bases, J shed 5 bases, and the junction held 9 bases outside the gene matches. The CDR3 extends over 14 amino acids. Germline V gene data show CDR1 as SGHRS and CDR2 as YFSETQ.